This TCR beta chain was observed in a study of blood T cells in healthy people across ages. On this clonotype itself: What it binds is not known.

Study results and limitations: Across samples, TCR beta diversity tracked strongly with naive T cell percentage.

The ends lost 5 bases at V and 4 bases at J; junction bases unmatched: 11. CDR1 SGHTA and CDR2 FQGNSA come from the germline V gene. This CDR3 region has 15 residues. The authors ran a second PCR of 7 to 11 cycles using a sample-barcoded 5' primer and a J-beta primer mix. The yield of each sample was at least 2.5 million CDR3-containing paired-end reads. Each CDR3 protein is one row after TCRdb ran MiXCR on the 5' RACE reads. Among 1,800,000 or so distinct CDR3 sequences, approximately 39% were seen once, and the ten largest hold 20% to 25%. The V and J genes are TRBV7-2 and TRBJ2-7; TRBD1 agrees at 7 bases. This clonotype was obtained from a human donor in good health. The material sequenced was blood. This chain's CDR3 is CASSPTYNRGYEQYF. The DNA for the CDR3 is TGTGCCAGCAGCCCAACATACAACAGGGGATACGAGCAGTACTTC.